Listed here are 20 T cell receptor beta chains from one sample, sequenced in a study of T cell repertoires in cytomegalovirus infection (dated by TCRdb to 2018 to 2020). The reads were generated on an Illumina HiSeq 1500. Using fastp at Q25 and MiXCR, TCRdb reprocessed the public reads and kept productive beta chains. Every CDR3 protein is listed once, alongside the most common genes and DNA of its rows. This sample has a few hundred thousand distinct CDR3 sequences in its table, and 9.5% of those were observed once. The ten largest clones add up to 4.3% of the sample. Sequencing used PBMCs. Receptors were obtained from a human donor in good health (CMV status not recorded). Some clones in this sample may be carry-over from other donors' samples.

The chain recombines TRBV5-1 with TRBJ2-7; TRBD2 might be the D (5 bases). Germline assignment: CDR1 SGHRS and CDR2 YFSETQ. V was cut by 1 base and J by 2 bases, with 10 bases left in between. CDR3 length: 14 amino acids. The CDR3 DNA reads TGCGCCAGCAGCTTGATGAGGGCAACCTACGAGCAGTACTTC. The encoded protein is CASSLMRATYEQYF.

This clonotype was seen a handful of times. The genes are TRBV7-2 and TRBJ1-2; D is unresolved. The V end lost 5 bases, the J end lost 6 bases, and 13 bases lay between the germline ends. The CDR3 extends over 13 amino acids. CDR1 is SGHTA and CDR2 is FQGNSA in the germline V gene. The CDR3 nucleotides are TGTGCCAGCAGCCGGGAAGGGAGAAATGGCTACACCTTC. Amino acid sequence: CASSREGRNGYTF.

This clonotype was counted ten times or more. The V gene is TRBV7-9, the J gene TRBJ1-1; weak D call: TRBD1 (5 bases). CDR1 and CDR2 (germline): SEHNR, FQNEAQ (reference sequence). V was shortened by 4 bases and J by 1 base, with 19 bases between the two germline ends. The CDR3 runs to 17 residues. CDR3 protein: CASSSIPRRGENTEAFF. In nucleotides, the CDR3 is TGTGCCAGCAGCTCTATACCCCGTCGGGGGGAGAACACTGAAGCTTTCTTT.

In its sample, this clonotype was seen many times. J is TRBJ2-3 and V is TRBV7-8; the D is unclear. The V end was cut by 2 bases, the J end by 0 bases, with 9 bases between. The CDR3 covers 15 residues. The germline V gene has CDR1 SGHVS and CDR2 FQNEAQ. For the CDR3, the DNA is TGTGCCAGCAGCTTATGGCGGATTAGCACAGATACGCAGTATTTT. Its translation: CASSLWRISTDTQYF.

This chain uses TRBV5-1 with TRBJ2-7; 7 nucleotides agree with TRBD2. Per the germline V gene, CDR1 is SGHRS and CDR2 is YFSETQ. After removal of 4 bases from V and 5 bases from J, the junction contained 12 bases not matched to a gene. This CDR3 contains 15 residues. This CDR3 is CASSITWGGTHEQYF. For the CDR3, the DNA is TGCGCCAGCAGCATCACCTGGGGGGGGACCCACGAGCAGTACTTC.

The CDR3 bases are TGTGCCAGCAGCTTAGGTATCAACTCTGGAAACACCATATATTTT. It codes for CASSLGINSGNTIYF. This chain uses TRBV7-8 with TRBJ1-3; D ambiguous. Trimming took 1 base from V and 0 from J, leaving 7 bases between them. Germline CDR1 is SGHVS and CDR2 is FQNEAQ. This CDR3 spans 15 amino acids. The full variable domain, completed using reference TRBV7-8 and TRBJ1-3, is GAGVSQSPRYKVAKRGQDVALRCDPISGHVSLFWYQQALGQGPEFLTYFQNEAQLDKSGLPSDRFFAERPEGSVSTLKIQRTQQEDSAVYLCASSLGINSGNTIYFGEGSWLTVV.

CDR3 sequence reads: CASSLWTGTGTNEKLFF. The DNA for the CDR3 is TGTGCCAGCAGCCTTTGGACAGGGACCGGCACTAATGAAAAACTGTTTTTT. The rearrangement uses TRBV14 and TRBJ1-4, with 8 bases aligning to TRBD1. The CDR3 spans 17 residues. Germline assignment: CDR1 SGHDN and CDR2 FVKESK. Trimming took 4 bases from V and 2 from J; bases not matched to a gene: 9.

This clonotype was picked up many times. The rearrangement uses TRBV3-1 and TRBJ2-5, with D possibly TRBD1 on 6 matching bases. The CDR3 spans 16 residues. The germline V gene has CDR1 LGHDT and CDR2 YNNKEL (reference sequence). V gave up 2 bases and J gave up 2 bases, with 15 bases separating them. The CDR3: CASSQIRGWDQETQYF. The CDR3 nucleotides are TGTGCCAGCAGCCAAATCAGGGGTTGGGATCAAGAGACCCAGTACTTC.

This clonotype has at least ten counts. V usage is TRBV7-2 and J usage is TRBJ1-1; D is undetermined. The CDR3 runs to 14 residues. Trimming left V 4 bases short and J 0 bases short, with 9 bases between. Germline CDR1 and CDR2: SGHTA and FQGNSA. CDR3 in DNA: TGTGCCAGCAGCTCGCGGATCGTGAACACTGAAGCTTTCTTT. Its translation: CASSSRIVNTEAFF.

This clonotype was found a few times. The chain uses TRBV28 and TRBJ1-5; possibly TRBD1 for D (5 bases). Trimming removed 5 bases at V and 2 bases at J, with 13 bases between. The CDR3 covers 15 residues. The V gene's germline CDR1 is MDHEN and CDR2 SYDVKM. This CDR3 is CASSPREEGNQPQHF. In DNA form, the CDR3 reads TGTGCCAGCAGTCCCAGGGAGGAAGGCAATCAGCCCCAGCATTTT.

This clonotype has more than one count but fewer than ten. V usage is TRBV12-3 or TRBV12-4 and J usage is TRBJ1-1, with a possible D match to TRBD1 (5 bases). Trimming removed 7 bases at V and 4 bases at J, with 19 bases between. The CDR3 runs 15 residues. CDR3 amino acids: CASTFGGRLGTEAFF. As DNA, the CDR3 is TGTGCCAGCACCTTCGGGGGGAGATTGGGCACTGAAGCTTTCTTT.

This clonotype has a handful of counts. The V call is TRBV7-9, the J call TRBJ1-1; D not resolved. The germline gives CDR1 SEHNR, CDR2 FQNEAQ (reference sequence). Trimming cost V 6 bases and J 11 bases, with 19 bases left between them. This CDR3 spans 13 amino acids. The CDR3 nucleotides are TGTGCCAGCAGACCCGGCGGTAATCATAGGGCTTTCTTT. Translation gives CASRPGGNHRAFF.

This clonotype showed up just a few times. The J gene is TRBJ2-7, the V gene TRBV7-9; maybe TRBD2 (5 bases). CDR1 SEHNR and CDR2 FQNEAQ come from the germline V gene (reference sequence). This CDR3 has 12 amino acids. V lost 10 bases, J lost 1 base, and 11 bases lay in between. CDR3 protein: CAIGVGSYEQYF. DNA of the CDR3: TGTGCCATCGGGGTCGGTTCCTACGAGCAGTACTTC.

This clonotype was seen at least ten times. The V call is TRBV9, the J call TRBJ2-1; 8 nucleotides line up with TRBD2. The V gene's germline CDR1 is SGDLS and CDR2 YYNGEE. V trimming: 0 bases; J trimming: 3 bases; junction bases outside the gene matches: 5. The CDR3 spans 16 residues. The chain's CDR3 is CASSVDARGGYNEQFF. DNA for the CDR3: TGTGCCAGCAGCGTAGATGCCCGGGGGGGCTACAATGAGCAGTTCTTC.

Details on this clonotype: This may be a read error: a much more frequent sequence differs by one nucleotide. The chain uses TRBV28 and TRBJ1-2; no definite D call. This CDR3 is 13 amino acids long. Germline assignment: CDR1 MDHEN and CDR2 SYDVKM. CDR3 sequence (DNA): TGTGCCGGCAGTCCAAGGGCAGCCTATGGCTACACCTTC. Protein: CAGSPRAAYGYTF.

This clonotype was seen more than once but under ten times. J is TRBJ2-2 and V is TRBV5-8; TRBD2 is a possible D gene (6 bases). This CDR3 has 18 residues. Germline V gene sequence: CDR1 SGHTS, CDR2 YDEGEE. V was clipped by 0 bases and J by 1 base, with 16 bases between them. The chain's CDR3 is CASSLVAGTYLNTGELFF. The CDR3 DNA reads TGTGCCAGCAGCTTGGTCGCAGGGACTTATTTGAACACCGGGGAGCTGTTTTTT. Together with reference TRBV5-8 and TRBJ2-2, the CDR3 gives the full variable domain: EAGVTQSPTHLIKTRGQQATLRCSPISGHTSVYWYQQALGLGLQFLLWYDEGEERNRGNFPPRFSGRQFPNYSSELNVNALELEDSALYLCASSLVAGTYLNTGELFFGEGSRLTVL.

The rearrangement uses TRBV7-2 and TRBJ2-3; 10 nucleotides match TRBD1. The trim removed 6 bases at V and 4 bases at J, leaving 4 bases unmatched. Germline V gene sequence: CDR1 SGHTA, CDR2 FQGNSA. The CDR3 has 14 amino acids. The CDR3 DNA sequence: TGTGCCAGCAGGGGGGGACAGGGGTCAGATACGCAGTATTTT. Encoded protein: CASRGGQGSDTQYF. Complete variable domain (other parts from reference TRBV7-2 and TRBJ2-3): GAGVSQSPSNKVTEKGKDVELRCDPISGHTALYWYRQSLGQGLEFLIYFQGNSAPDKSGLPSDRFSAERTGGSVSTLTIQRTQQEDSAVYLCASRGGQGSDTQYFGPGTRLTVL.

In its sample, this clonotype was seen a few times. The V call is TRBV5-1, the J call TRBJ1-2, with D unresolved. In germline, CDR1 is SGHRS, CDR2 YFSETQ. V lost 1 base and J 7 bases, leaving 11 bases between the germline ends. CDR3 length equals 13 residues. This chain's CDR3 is CASSLSQSAGYTF. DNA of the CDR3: TGCGCCAGCAGCTTGAGCCAGTCCGCTGGCTACACCTTC.

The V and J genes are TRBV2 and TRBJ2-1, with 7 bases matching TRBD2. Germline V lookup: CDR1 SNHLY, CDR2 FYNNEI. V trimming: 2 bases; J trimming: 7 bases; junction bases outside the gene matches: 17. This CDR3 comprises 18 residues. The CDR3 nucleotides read TGTGCCAGCAGTGAACCGTGGGAGGGTATAGGCACACAGAATGAGCAGTTCTTC. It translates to CASSEPWEGIGTQNEQFF. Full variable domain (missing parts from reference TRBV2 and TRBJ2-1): EPEVTQTPSHQVTQMGQEVILRCVPISNHLYFYWYRQILGQKVEFLVSFYNNEISEKSEIFDDQFSVERPDGSNFTLKIRSTKLEDSAMYFCASSEPWEGIGTQNEQFFGPGTRLTVL.

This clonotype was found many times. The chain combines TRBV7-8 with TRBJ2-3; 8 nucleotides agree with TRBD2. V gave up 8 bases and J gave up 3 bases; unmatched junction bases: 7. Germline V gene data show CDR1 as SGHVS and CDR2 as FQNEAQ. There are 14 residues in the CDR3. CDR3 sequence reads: CASGSGGRTDTQYF. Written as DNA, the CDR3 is TGTGCCAGCGGGAGCGGGGGTAGGACAGATACGCAGTATTTT.